This T cell receptor (beta chain) was retrieved from a study of control samples from healthy donors and cancer patients. The assay was immunoSEQ multiplex PCR, and TCRdb's table has in-frame clones only and misses some. The top ten hold less than 4.5% of the sample, which has some 130,000 clones, about 95% seen once. This CDR3 has 14 residues. V was clipped by 8 bases and J by 5 bases, with 19 bases between them. The V gene's germline CDR1 is MDHEN and CDR2 SYDVKM. The sample was blood. The rearrangement links TRBV28 to TRBJ2-7; possible D gene TRBD1, 5 bases. The source of this sequence is a man aged 25-40 years in good health. CDR3 sequence (DNA): TGTGCCAGCGCCGGAACAGGCCGCGGCCACGAGCAGTACTTC. Its translation: CASAGTGRGHEQYF.